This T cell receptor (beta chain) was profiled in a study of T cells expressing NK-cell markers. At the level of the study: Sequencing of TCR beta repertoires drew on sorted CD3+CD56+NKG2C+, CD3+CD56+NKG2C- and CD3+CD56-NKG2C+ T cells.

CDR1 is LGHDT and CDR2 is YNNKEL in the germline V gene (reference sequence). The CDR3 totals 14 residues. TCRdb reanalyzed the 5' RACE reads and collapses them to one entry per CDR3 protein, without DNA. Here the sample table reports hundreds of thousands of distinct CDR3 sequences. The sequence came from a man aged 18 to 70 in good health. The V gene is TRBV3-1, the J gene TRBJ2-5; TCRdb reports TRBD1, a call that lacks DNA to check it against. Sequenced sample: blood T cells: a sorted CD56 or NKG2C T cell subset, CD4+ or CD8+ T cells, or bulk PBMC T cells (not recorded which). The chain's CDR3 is CASSPGPTPTTQYF.